Below, 27 T cell receptor beta chains from the same sample are listed, as sequenced in a study of CD4 T cells in relation to SARS-CoV-2 and coronaviruses. These receptors have no known antigen. This table comes from immunoSEQ multiplex PCR, and its TCRdb copy is limited to in-frame clones, with some not included. The sample carries under 30,000 clones, roughly four fifths recorded once. The unexposed donors gave CD4+ T cells in about 2011-2019, prior to COVID-19. Isolation of CD4+ T cells took place after 10 days in culture. Sequenced input: CD4+ T cells from PBMCs, cultured in vitro. These receptor sequences come from a human donor in good health.

The gene calls are TRBV27 and TRBJ1-3; 9 nucleotides align to TRBD1. The CDR3 is 17 amino acids. Per germline, CDR1 MNHEY and CDR2 SMNVEV (reference sequence). Unmatched junction bases numbered 9, after V lost 5 bases and J lost 1 base. The DNA of the CDR3 is TGTGCCAGCAGTCCCAGCTTACAGGGGGCTTCTGGAAACACCATATATTTT. Translating it yields CASSPSLQGASGNTIYF.

The chain has TRBV29-1 and TRBJ1-2, with 12 nucleotides matching TRBD1. Germline V gene data show CDR1 as SQVTM and CDR2 as ANQGSEA. V gave up 6 bases and J gave up 4 bases; unmatched junction bases: 15. The CDR3 has 17 amino acids. The CDR3, as DNA: TGCAGCGTCTTCTCCGGGACAGGGGGCGCGGGCATCTATGGCTACACCTTC. Its translation is CSVFSGTGGAGIYGYTF. The variable domain in full, with the rest retrieved from reference TRBV29-1 and TRBJ1-2, is SAVISQKPSRDICQRGTSLTIQCQVDSQVTMMFWYRQQPGQSLTLIATANQGSEATYESGFVIDKFPISRPNLTFSTLTVSNMSPEDSSIYLCSVFSGTGGAGIYGYTFGSGTRLTVV.

V gene TRBV4-1 combines with J gene TRBJ2-5, with 7 bases lining up with TRBD1. Unmatched junction bases numbered 3, after V lost 0 bases and J lost 5 bases. Per germline, CDR1 MGHRA and CDR2 YSYEKL. The length of the CDR3 is 14 residues. CDR3 DNA sequence: TGCGCCAGCAGCCAAGATTTCAGGGGGGAGACCCAGTACTTC. This translates into CASSQDFRGETQYF.

The J gene is TRBJ2-3, the V gene TRBV6-2 or TRBV6-3, with 10 bases matching TRBD1. There are 16 residues in the CDR3. The ends lost 5 bases at V and 3 bases at J; junction bases unmatched: 8. Per the germline V gene, CDR1 is MNHEY and CDR2 is SVGEGT. Written as DNA, the CDR3 is TGTGCCAGCAGTCCAACTCCGGGACAGGGGACAGATACGCAGTATTTT. Encoded protein: CASSPTPGQGTDTQYF.

This chain links TRBV21-1 with TRBJ1-4. TRBV21-1 is annotated as a pseudogene. There are 16 residues in the CDR3. CDR3 nucleotide sequence: TGTGCCAGCAGCCCGGGGGGTCGCCCGTCTAATGAAAAACTGTTTTTT. This sequence encodes CASSPGGRPSNEKLFF.

The sample holds a few counts of this clone. The genes are TRBV5-1 and TRBJ2-7, with 13 bases aligning to TRBD2. The CDR3 contains 16 residues. The V gene end was trimmed by 4 bases and the J gene end by 2 bases; junction bases not matched to a gene: 6. Germline V CDR1 and CDR2: SGHRS, YFSETQ. The CDR3 region has the DNA TGCGCCAGCAGCCCCGGGACTAGCGGGACTCCCTACGAGCAGTACTTC. Translated, it gives CASSPGTSGTPYEQYF.

This rearrangement joins TRBV28 to TRBJ1-4; possible D gene TRBD1, 6 bases. CDR1 and CDR2 from the germline V gene are MDHEN and SYDVKM. The CDR3 runs 16 residues. Trimming took off 3 bases at V and 5 bases at J, with 16 bases between the two ends. The CDR3 DNA sequence: TGTGCCAGCAGTTTCGCGGAGACAGGAGCCAATGAAAAACTGTTTTTT. This sequence encodes CASSFAETGANEKLFF.

The chain couples TRBV3-1 (or the pseudogene TRBV3-2) to TRBJ1-3; TRBD1 matches at 9 bases. The length of the CDR3 is 14 residues. Germline V gives CDR1 LGHDT, CDR2 YNNKEL (reference sequence). V was pared by 4 bases and J by 4 bases, with 2 bases of the junction left unmatched. CDR3 protein: CASSPQGAGNTIYF. As DNA, the CDR3 is TGTGCCAGCAGCCCACAGGGGGCAGGAAACACCATATATTTT.

This chain uses TRBV27 with TRBJ2-6; no firm D call. Germline V CDR1 and CDR2: MNHEY, SMNVEV (reference sequence). CDR3 length: 16 residues. Trimming left V 7 bases short and J 0 bases short, with 13 bases between. In nucleotides, the CDR3 is TGTGCCAGCAAATCAACAATGTACTCTGGGGCCAACGTCCTGACTTTC. Translation: CASKSTMYSGANVLTF.

The CDR3 nucleotides are TGTGCCAGCAGCTTGGCGGGCGTCCGCGGTAACTATGGCTACACCTTC. Protein sequence: CASSLAGVRGNYGYTF. V and J are TRBV5-8 and TRBJ1-2; the D is unclear. CDR3 length: 16 residues. CDR1 is SGHTS, CDR2 YDEGEE, per germline. The V gene lost 0 bases and the J gene lost 1 base, with 13 bases spanning the gap.

This clone was seen a handful of times. This sequence joins TRBV6-2 or TRBV6-3 and TRBJ1-2; D is unresolved. V dropped 2 bases and J dropped 3 bases, with 4 bases sitting between them. CDR1 is MNHEY and CDR2 is SVGEGT in the germline V gene. CDR3 size: 12 residues. In nucleotides, the CDR3 is TGTGCCAGCAGTTACACGGACTATGGCTACACCTTC. Protein sequence: CASSYTDYGYTF.

The genes are TRBV7-2 and TRBJ1-1, with D hard to call. The V end lost 5 bases, the J end lost 0 bases, and 10 bases lay between the germline ends. There are 14 residues in the CDR3. In germline, CDR1 is SGHTA, CDR2 FQGNSA. The CDR3 loop is CASSRLIMNTEAFF. CDR3 bases: TGTGCCAGCAGCCGGCTAATCATGAACACTGAAGCTTTCTTT. Drawing the rest from reference TRBV7-2 and TRBJ1-1, the complete variable domain is GAGVSQSPSNKVTEKGKDVELRCDPISGHTALYWYRQSLGQGLEFLIYFQGNSAPDKSGLPSDRFSAERTGGSVSTLTIQRTQQEDSAVYLCASSRLIMNTEAFFGQGTRLTVV.

J is TRBJ2-5 and V is TRBV5-1; 7 bases line up with TRBD2. This CDR3 has 13 residues. V was clipped by 1 base and J by 4 bases; unmatched bases: 1. The germline V gene encodes CDR1 SGHRS and CDR2 YFSETQ. The CDR3 DNA follows: TGCGCCAGCAGCTTGACGGGGGGAGAGACCCAGTACTTC. Amino acids: CASSLTGGETQYF.

The CDR3 sequence is CASSVEGANTGELFF. CDR3 DNA sequence: TGTGCCAGCAGCGTAGAGGGGGCGAACACCGGGGAGCTGTTTTTT. The rearrangement joins TRBV9 to TRBJ2-2, with a weak D call TRBD1 (6 bases). V gave up 0 bases and J gave up 0 bases, with 6 bases separating them. The CDR3 is 15 residues long. Germline V gene sequence: CDR1 SGDLS, CDR2 YYNGEE.

The chain combines TRBV27 with TRBJ1-1; 9 positions match TRBD1. V lost 4 bases to trimming and J lost 3 bases; unmatched junction nucleotides: 3. Germline CDR1 and CDR2: MNHEY and SMNVEV (reference sequence). This CDR3 is 14 amino acids long. This CDR3 reads CASSYDRGDTEAFF. In DNA form, the CDR3 reads TGTGCCAGCAGTTATGACAGGGGGGACACTGAAGCTTTCTTT.

This clone is a singleton in its sample. This chain joins TRBV10-3 and TRBJ2-5, with a weak D call TRBD2 (8 bases). Germline lookup yields CDR1 ENHRY and CDR2 SYGVKD. Between the trimmed V and J ends, which lost 0 bases and 3 bases, there was a span of 14 bases. CDR3 length: 16 amino acids. The CDR3: CAISESNSGTEETQYF. CDR3 DNA sequence: TGTGCCATCAGTGAGTCGAATAGCGGGACAGAAGAGACCCAGTACTTC.

The chain links TRBV18 to TRBJ2-5; D may be TRBD1 (5 bases). CDR1 is KGHSH, CDR2 LQKENI, per germline. Deletions cut 3 bases from V and 4 bases from J, with 6 bases between. This CDR3 has 12 residues. In DNA form, the CDR3 reads TGTGCCAGCTCACCCAGGGTAGAGACCCAGTACTTC. This gives the protein CASSPRVETQYF. The full variable domain, with the rest looked up from reference TRBV18 and TRBJ2-5, is NAGVMQNPRHLVRRRGQEARLRCSPMKGHSHVYWYRQLPEEGLKFMVYLQKENIIDESGMPKERFSAEFPKEGPSILRIQQVVRGDSAAYFCASSPRVETQYFGPGTRLLVL.

CDR3 sequence (DNA): TGTGCCAGCAGCCCGAGGGACTTGACAGATACGCAGTATTTT. Residues: CASSPRDLTDTQYF. This chain links TRBV11-3 with TRBJ2-3, with TRBD2 as a possible D gene (6 bases). The CDR3 contains 14 residues. Trimming left V 5 bases short and J 3 bases short, with 12 bases between. Germline lookup yields CDR1 SGHNT and CDR2 YENEEA.

The chain has TRBV29-1 and TRBJ2-3; 8 positions agree with TRBD1. Trimming took 7 bases from V and 3 from J; bases not matched to a gene: 6. The CDR3 loop spans 13 amino acids. Germline V gene lookup returns CDR1 SQVTM and CDR2 ANQGSEA. The CDR3 reads CSARQGRTDTQYF. Here the CDR3 DNA reads TGCAGCGCTAGACAGGGGAGAACAGATACGCAGTATTTT.

This rearrangement joins TRBV6-6 to TRBJ2-1, with D possibly being TRBD1 (5 bases). V lost 8 bases to trimming and J lost 6 bases, with 23 bases between them. The germline V gene encodes CDR1 MNHNY and CDR2 SVGAGI (reference sequence). The CDR3 length is 16 residues. As DNA, the CDR3 is TGTGCCAGCGCCCTTCCAAGACAGAAAGAAACCAATGAGCAGTTCTTC. Its translation is CASALPRQKETNEQFF.

This clone showed up just a few times. The gene calls are TRBV6-5 and TRBJ1-2, with 8 positions matching TRBD1. There are 12 residues in the CDR3. Germline lookup yields CDR1 MNHEY and CDR2 SVGAGI. The J segment lost 8 bases and the V segment lost 6 bases, leaving 5 bases of the junction unmatched. This chain's CDR3 is CASSGTGGGYTF. The CDR3 nucleotides read TGTGCCAGCAGCGGGACAGGAGGAGGCTACACCTTC.

This chain connects TRBV7-3 to TRBJ1-1; the D is unclear. Per germline, CDR1 SGHTA and CDR2 FQGTGA. This CDR3 comprises 13 residues. V lost 4 bases, J lost 3 bases, and 9 bases lay in between. The CDR3 protein is CASSSQVDTEAFF. The DNA for the CDR3 is TGTGCCAGCAGCTCGCAGGTAGACACTGAAGCTTTCTTT.

The rearrangement joins TRBV7-9 to TRBJ2-1; 7 nucleotides align to TRBD2. The germline CDR1 and CDR2 sequences are SEHNR and FQNEAQ (reference sequence). V dropped 1 base and J dropped 2; count of bases not matched to a gene: 8. The CDR3 has 17 amino acids. The CDR3 sequence is CASSLGGGGGTYNEQFF. CDR3 nucleotides: TGTGCCAGCAGCTTAGGAGGAGGCGGGGGTACCTACAATGAGCAGTTCTTC.

The V call is TRBV6-5, the J call TRBJ1-2, with D hard to call. This CDR3 has 14 residues. Germline CDR1 reads MNHEY; CDR2 reads SVGAGI. V dropped 8 bases and J dropped 8 bases, with 21 bases sitting between them. Here the CDR3 DNA reads TGTGCCAGCCGTATACCAATGGGAGTTGGGGGCTACACCTTC. Its translation: CASRIPMGVGGYTF.

A remark on this clone: The junction departs from germline at one end; a sequencing error may be responsible. This rearrangement joins TRBV29-1 to TRBJ2-2; 8 bases align to TRBD1. There are 13 residues in the CDR3. CDR1 and CDR2 (germline): SQVTM, ANQGSEA. CDR3 loop: CSFDRGGTGELFF. In nucleotides, the CDR3 is TGCAGCTTTGACAGGGGCGGCACCGGGGAGCTGTTTTTT.

The chain carries TRBV5-1 and TRBJ2-7; 9 bases line up with TRBD1. The CDR3 totals 15 residues. The J segment lost 0 bases and the V segment lost 3 bases, leaving 4 bases of the junction unmatched. Germline lookup yields CDR1 SGHRS and CDR2 YFSETQ. The CDR3 region is CASSWTGQGSYEQYF. The CDR3 nucleotides are TGCGCCAGCAGCTGGACGGGACAGGGCTCCTACGAGCAGTACTTC.

The chain carries TRBV6-5 and TRBJ2-7; the D gene is possibly TRBD2 (6 bases). The length of the CDR3 is 13 residues. The germline V gene encodes CDR1 MNHEY and CDR2 SVGAGI. V dropped 6 bases and J dropped 9 bases, with 18 bases sitting between them. The CDR3 DNA reads TGTGCCAGCAGCCCCCCCGAGGGACTTAGGCAGTACTTC. Residues: CASSPPEGLRQYF.